This TCR beta chain is from a study of cytomegalovirus exposure and HLA in healthy donors (dated 2017 in TCRdb). Notes on the research overall: An earlier analysis of some 550 of the donors reported roughly 300 Gb of sequence data and 117 million unique TCR beta sequences from 150 million to 200 million T cells. Rather than drawing on any new phenotypic data, the later analysis identified candidate immune exposures from TCR beta sequences and the way those sequences occurred across donors. Four or five DR-DQ haplotypes were handled as single units for association and clustering because linkage in the cohort was strong. Typing coverage differed by locus: A, B, C, DRB1 and DQB1 were typed in roughly 620-640 donors, DQA1 in 522, DPA1 in 600 to 610, and DPB1 in 400 to 490. The T cell repertoires of several hundred subjects were profiled by immunosequencing and related to cytomegalovirus serostatus. Roughly 300 gigabases of sequencing data and around 85 million unique TCR sequences made up an early release that covered fewer than 650 HLA-typed donors. To predict cytomegalovirus infection status, the study combined high-throughput TCR immunosequencing, statistical association of individual TCRs with disease status, and machine learning. Of the 350 to 450 genotyped donors, approximately 81% were placed in the genetic ancestry cluster associated with self-reported Caucasian donors. The study was designed to test whether signatures of past pathogen exposure could be identified by cataloging public T cell receptors. In an earlier analysis of several hundred of the donors, high-throughput TCR beta sequencing was used to judge whether each TCR beta V gene segment behaved as functional or pseudogenic. In a later genetic analysis, genome-wide SNP genotypes for about 65% of the 666 donors were used, and that subset was treated as a discovery cohort. Besides the first cohort of 666 subjects, a separate validation cohort made up of 120 or so different subjects was used. Donor age, sex, ethnicity and CMV serostatus were compiled together with the repertoire data. Both class I and class II loci were covered by HLA typing, at four-digit resolution. Every repertoire in the discovery cohort had been generated on one and the same sequencing platform. A later analysis re-examined previously published TCR beta repertoires from hundreds of donors and added high-resolution HLA genotyping to investigate patterns of TCR occurrence. On average, 235,054 unique TCR beta nucleotide sequences were sequenced per donor among several hundred genotyped donors of the cohort, with roughly 19% of those sequences being non-productive. Here is what the overall study found, with its caveats: Several of the top co-occurrence clusters appeared to be linked to parvovirus B19, influenza, CMV and Epstein-Barr virus, according to a later analysis. Compared with the 666-donor mean, donors in an Asian-associated ancestry cluster had fewer N-insertions in productive TCRs, according to a later genetic analysis. In this cohort, only TCR beta chains were sequenced, and detectable features were limited by the absence of alpha or paired-chain data. Assigning TCR associations to individual alleles was difficult when HLA alleles, especially DR and DQ, strongly co-occurred. A later analysis found that TCR association rates varied across HLA loci, with DRB1 alleles showing the most associated TCRs and HLA-C alleles the fewest. Immune exposure information for the cohort was limited to CMV serostatus. In vitro tests confirmed that a few of the cytomegalovirus-associated TCR beta chains recognize cytomegalovirus antigens. A later analysis found that most CMV-associated TCR beta chains appeared HLA-restricted, with HLA associations seemingly driven largely by CMV exposure. Some IMGT-functional V segments, including TRBV6-2 and TRBV6-3, could not be told apart with the 87-base-pair reads, so those segments were excluded. The sequencing pipeline was judged likely to have produced a cluster of highly shared sequence variants as a technical artifact. A further reported finding was that TCR beta sequences accurately predicted the HLA-A and HLA-B alleles for most subjects in the first cohort. A later analysis associated approximately 17,000 TCR beta sequences with specific HLA alleles at a false discovery rate of 0.05. Linkage disequilibrium might explain the correlated functional status among segregating V segments, but an unknown experimental factor could not be excluded. The study gave a list of roughly 150 TCR beta chains associated with cytomegalovirus. It was suggested by the authors that the approach could potentially be generalized to other disease states and immunological phenotypes. An association between a missense DCLRE1C variant and V-gene and J-gene trimming of TCR beta chains was found in a later genetic analysis and replicated in an independent cohort. Presence/absence analyses assumed roughly uniform sequencing depth across donors, an assumption that may not hold. Because some donors lacked HLA typing at each locus, the association tests relied only on the typed subset. The classifier was reported to diagnose cytomegalovirus status with high specificity and sensitivity in both the original cohort and the validation cohort. A later analysis found that HLA-associated TCR beta chains were more clonally expanded and had lower generation probabilities than equally common non-associated chains. Because counts were too low, more than 15 rarely observed V segments, including chromosome 9 orphons, were excluded from the earlier analysis of 500 to 700 of the donors. Most TCR sequences were observed very rarely across donors, whereas some public TCRs were present in many individuals. Broadly in line with IMGT annotations, most TCR beta V segments showed up in productive rearrangements about 87% or about 30% of the time in an earlier analysis of several hundred of the donors.

A note on this clone: It lacks a known antigen. At one boundary the junction diverges from the germline segment, which might be a read error.

The cohort consisted of 600 to 700 healthy bone marrow donors. Cohort members were all nominally healthy when sampled, although unrecorded immune exposures were likely present. The donor was CMV seronegative and was included in the group of under 450 seronegative cohort members. Each donor provided a peripheral blood sample, and peripheral blood mononuclear cells were used for TCR beta sequencing. Genomic DNA extraction from the blood cell samples was performed with the Qiagen DNeasy Blood Extraction Kit. Library preparation used the immunoSEQ multiplex PCR assay. For the multiplex PCR, a mixture combining 60 forward primers for TCR Vbeta segments and 13 reverse primers for TCR Jbeta segments was used. The CDR3 region of rearranged TCR beta genes was amplified from genomic DNA with a multiplex PCR assay. Amplified TCR beta libraries were sequenced as 87-base-pair reads on the Illumina HiSeq System. The paper's processing steps were these. In a later analysis, some 80 million unique TCR beta chains were counted across the roughly 700 repertoires, and roughly 10 million of these chains were shared by at least two donors. A nearest-neighbor algorithm error-corrected the raw reads and collapsed the reads into unique sequences, merging closely related sequences to remove PCR and sequencing errors. V, D and J gene segments were assigned by aligning CDR3 sequences to IMGT reference sequences. For a sequence to be retained, at least a six-nucleotide match to both a V gene segment and a J gene segment was required. Rearrangements were called productive when the CDR3 lacked stop codons and stayed in frame with V and J; all others were non-productive. CDR3 was defined according to IMGT convention as the region running from the second conserved V-encoded cysteine to the conserved J-encoded phenylalanine. Sequences without an unambiguous match to a single V gene segment were excluded from the earlier analysis of about 600 of the donors. An earlier analysis of approximately 590 of the donors classified V segments as functional when productive rearrangements were above 56.7% and as segregating when the standard deviation between donors was above 5%. A statistical classification framework was developed to diagnose cytomegalovirus status using the catalog of TCR beta chain sequences. In a later analysis, V and J genes were assigned by comparing TCR nucleotide sequences against IMGT/GENE-DB human TR gene sequences. A later analysis assigned CDR3 sequences and most-parsimonious VDJ recombination scenarios with the TCRdist pipeline. In a later analysis, each TCR beta chain was defined by its CDR3 amino acid sequence together with its V-gene family, and reads without a unique V-gene family were excluded. A later analysis removed 550 to 650 highly shared, low-generation-probability nucleotide sequences to deal with suspected cross-contamination and a sequencing artifact. A later analysis calculated a clonal expansion index for each public chain from normalized within-repertoire ranks of inferred template counts. A later analysis computed generation probabilities with a VDJ recombination model fitted to out-of-frame rearrangements, and checked the results against IGoR. Hypergeometric tests were used in a later analysis to score TCR-TCR, TCR-HLA and TCR-CMV co-occurrence, with a repertoire-size bias correction applied to the TCR pairs. A later analysis estimated false discovery rates by permuting HLA or CMV assignments 20 times. In a later analysis, co-occurring TCRs were grouped using DBSCAN, and TCRdist sequence similarity was added for clustering within HLA-allele-positive subsets. Repertoires with fewer than 30,000 or more than 120,000 public chains were left out of co-occurrence clustering, as were a handful of repertoires with anomalous nucleotide sharing. This immuneACCESS table, as held by TCRdb, lists in-frame sequences with V and J called but not all clones. Of the missing ones, under half trace to an unresolved V gene in checked studies; the others have no known cause. V and J calls and clone size are those listed in that table; D and trimming were worked out from the DNA. Recorded for this sample are about 160,000 clones; 79% of them occurred a single time. Of the sample, approximately 2.3% falls within the top ten clones.

There are 18 amino acids in the CDR3, from cysteine to phenylalanine inclusive. The DNA shown is the 54-base CDR3, in frame from base 1. The germline V gene supplies CDR1 SGHVS and CDR2 FQNEAQ. The source of this sequence is a man in his forties in good health and CMV-seronegative. The chain joins TRBV7-8 to TRBJ2-6, with TRBD1 identical over 9 junction bases. The sample was PBMCs. The DNA reads TGTGCCAGCAGCCAATATGGGACAGGGCGGCGCGGGGCCAACGGCCTGACTTTC. Translated, it reads CASSQYGTGRRGANGLTF. Here the CDR3 is joined to the reference TRBV7-8 and TRBJ2-6 genes, and the full variable domain is: GAGVSQSPRYKVAKRGQDVALRCDPISGHVSLFWYQQALGQGPEFLTYFQNEAQLDKSGLPSDRFFAERPEGSVSTLKIQRTQQEDSAVYLCASSQYGTGRRGANGLTFGAGSRLTVL.